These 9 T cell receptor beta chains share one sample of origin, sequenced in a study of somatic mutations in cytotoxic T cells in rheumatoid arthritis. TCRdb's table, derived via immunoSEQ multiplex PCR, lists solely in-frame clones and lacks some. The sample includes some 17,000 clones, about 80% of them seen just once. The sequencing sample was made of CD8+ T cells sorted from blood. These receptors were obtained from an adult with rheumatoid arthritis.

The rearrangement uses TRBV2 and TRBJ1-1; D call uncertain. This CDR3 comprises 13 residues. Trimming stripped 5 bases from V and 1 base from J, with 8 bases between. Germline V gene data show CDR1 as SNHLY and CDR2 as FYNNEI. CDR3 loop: CASSYWGNTEAFF. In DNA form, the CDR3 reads TGTGCCAGCAGTTACTGGGGGAACACTGAAGCTTTCTTT.

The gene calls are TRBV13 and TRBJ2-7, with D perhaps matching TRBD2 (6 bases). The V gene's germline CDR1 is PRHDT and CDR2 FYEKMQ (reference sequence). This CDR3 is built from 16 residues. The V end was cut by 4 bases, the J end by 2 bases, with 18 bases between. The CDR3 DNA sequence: TGTGCCAGCAGCTCCGAACTGGGACTGGAGACCTACGAGCAGTACTTC. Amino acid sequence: CASSSELGLETYEQYF.

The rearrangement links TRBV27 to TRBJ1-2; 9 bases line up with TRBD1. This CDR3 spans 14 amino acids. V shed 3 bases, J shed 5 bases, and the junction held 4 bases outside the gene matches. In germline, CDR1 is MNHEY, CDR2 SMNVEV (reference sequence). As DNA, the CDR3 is TGTGCCAGCAGTTTCGGGACAGGGACATATGGCTACACCTTC. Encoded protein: CASSFGTGTYGYTF.

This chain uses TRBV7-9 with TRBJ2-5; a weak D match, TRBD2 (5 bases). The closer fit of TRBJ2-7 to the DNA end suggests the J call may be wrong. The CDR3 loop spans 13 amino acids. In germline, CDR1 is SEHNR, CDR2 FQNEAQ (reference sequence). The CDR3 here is CASSLTAGYEQYF. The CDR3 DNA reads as TGTGCCAGCAGCTTAACCGCGGGTTACGAGCAGTACTTC.

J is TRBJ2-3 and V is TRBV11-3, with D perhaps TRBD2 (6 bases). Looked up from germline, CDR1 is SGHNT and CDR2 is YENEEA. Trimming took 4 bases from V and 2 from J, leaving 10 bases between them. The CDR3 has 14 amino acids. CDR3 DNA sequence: TGTGCCAGCAGCTCGCGGGAAGCCACAGATACGCAGTATTTT. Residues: CASSSREATDTQYF.

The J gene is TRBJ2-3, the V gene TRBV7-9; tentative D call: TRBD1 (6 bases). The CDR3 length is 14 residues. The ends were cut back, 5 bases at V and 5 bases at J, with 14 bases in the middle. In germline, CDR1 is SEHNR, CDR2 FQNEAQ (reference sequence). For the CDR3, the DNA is TGTGCCAGCAGCCTACGACAGGATCTAGATACGCAGTATTTT. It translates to CASSLRQDLDTQYF. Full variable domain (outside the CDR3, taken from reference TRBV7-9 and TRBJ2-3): DTGVSQNPRHKITKRGQNVTFRCDPISEHNRLYWYRQTLGQGPEFLTYFQNEAQLEKSRLLSDRFSAERPKGSFSTLEIQRTEQGDSAMYLCASSLRQDLDTQYFGPGTRLTVL.

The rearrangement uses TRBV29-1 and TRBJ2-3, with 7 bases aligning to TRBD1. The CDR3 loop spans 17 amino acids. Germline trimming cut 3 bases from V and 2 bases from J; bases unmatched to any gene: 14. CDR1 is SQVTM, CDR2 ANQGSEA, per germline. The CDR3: CSVDGLRTGEYTDTQYF. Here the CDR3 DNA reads TGCAGCGTTGATGGATTGCGGACAGGCGAATACACAGATACGCAGTATTTT.

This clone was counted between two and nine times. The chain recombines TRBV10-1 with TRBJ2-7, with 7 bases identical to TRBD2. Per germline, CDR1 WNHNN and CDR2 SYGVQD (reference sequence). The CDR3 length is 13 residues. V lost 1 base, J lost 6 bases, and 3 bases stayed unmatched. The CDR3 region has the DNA TGCGCCAGCAGTGAGTGGCAGCGGGGCGAGCAGTACTTC. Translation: CASSEWQRGEQYF.

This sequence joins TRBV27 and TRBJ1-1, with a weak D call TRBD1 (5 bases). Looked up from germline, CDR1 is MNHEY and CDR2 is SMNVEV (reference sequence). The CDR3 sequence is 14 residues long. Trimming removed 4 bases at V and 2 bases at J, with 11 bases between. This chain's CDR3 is CASSWGTDNTEAFF. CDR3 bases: TGTGCCAGCAGTTGGGGGACCGACAACACTGAAGCTTTCTTT.